Following are 5 T cell receptor beta chains from one sample sequenced in a study of blood T cell repertoires in COVID-19. Sequenced by immunoSEQ multiplex PCR; TCRdb stores in-frame clones only, minus some. The table has 65,000 or so clones, approximately 80% seen once. The sequenced sample consisted of peripheral blood. The source of these receptors is a man at least 80 years old with acute or convalescent COVID-19.

In its sample, this clone was seen a few times. This chain links TRBV11-2 with TRBJ1-2; weak D call: TRBD1 (5 bases). This CDR3 has 13 residues. V lost 4 bases, J lost 5 bases, and 11 bases lay in between. CDR1 and CDR2 from the germline V gene are SGHAT and FQNNGV. The CDR3 is CASSSGQGYGYTF. CDR3 DNA sequence: TGTGCCAGCAGCTCAGGGCAGGGTTATGGCTACACCTTC.

The chain recombines TRBV7-9 with TRBJ2-7, with D maybe TRBD2 (5 bases). Trimming cost V 0 bases and J 2 bases, with 11 bases left between them. This CDR3 contains 15 residues. Germline V gives CDR1 SEHNR, CDR2 FQNEAQ (reference sequence). The CDR3 nucleotides read TGTGCCAGCAGCTTAGCCTCCGGGGTCCCCTACGAGCAGTACTTC. This gives the protein CASSLASGVPYEQYF.

V and J are TRBV5-1 and TRBJ2-5, with TRBD2 identical over 10 bases. Trimming cost V 7 bases and J 5 bases; bases outside gene matches: 20. Per the germline V gene, CDR1 is SGHRS and CDR2 is YFSETQ. This CDR3 has 18 amino acids. The CDR3 spells CASGSGRISGGWWETQYF. The CDR3 nucleotides read TGCGCCAGCGGATCCGGCCGGATTAGCGGGGGGTGGTGGGAGACCCAGTACTTC.

This clone was observed once. The rearrangement joins TRBV3-1 (or the pseudogene TRBV3-2) to TRBJ1-2; TRBD1 matches 7 bases. Germline CDR1 and CDR2: LGHDT and YNNKEL (reference sequence). V shed 3 bases and J 4 bases; nucleotides not matched to a gene: 5. The CDR3 contains 14 residues. Here the CDR3 DNA reads TGTGCCAGCAGCCAGGGACAGACATTCTATGGCTACACCTTC. It is translated as CASSQGQTFYGYTF.

V gene TRBV21-1 combines with J gene TRBJ2-7; TRBD1 is taken as the D call from the table, unchecked against the DNA. TRBV21-1 is flagged as a pseudogene. The CDR3 contains 18 residues. CDR3 nucleotide sequence: TGTGCCAGCAGCAGATTGGCGTTTAGGGGTCCCCGATCCTACGAGCAGTACTTC. Translated: CASSRLAFRGPRSYEQYF.